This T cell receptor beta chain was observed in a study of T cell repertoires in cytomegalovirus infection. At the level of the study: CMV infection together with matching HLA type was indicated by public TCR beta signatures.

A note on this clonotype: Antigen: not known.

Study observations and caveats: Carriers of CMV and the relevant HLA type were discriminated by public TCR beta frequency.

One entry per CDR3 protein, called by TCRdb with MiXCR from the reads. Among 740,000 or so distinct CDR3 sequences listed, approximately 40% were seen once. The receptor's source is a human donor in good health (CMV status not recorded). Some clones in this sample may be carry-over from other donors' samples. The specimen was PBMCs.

The CDR3 DNA sequence: TGTGCCAGCAGTTCGGGACATCGCAGCGAGCAGTACTTC. This translates into CASSSGHRSEQYF. V and J are TRBV12-3 or TRBV12-4 and TRBJ2-7, with D possibly being TRBD1 (6 bases). The germline V and J ends were trimmed by 4 bases and 6 bases, with 13 bases remaining between them. The CDR3 totals 13 residues.